This T cell receptor (beta chain) was captured in a study of control samples from healthy donors and cancer patients. This CDR3 is built from 14 residues. Germline CDR1 reads SGHNT; CDR2 reads YENEEA. V was clipped by 0 bases and J by 7 bases, with 10 bases between them. TCRdb keeps only in-frame clones here, not all; method: immunoSEQ multiplex PCR. The sample lists tens of thousands of clones; about 80% were seen once. Sequenced: PBMCs. This chain joins TRBV11-3 and TRBJ2-1; the D gene is possibly TRBD2 (5 bases). This clonotype was sampled from a man between 60 and 70 years old with head and neck cancer. The CDR3 loop reads CASSLDRGGNEQFF. CDR3 bases: TGTGCCAGCAGCTTAGATCGCGGCGGGAATGAGCAGTTCTTC.